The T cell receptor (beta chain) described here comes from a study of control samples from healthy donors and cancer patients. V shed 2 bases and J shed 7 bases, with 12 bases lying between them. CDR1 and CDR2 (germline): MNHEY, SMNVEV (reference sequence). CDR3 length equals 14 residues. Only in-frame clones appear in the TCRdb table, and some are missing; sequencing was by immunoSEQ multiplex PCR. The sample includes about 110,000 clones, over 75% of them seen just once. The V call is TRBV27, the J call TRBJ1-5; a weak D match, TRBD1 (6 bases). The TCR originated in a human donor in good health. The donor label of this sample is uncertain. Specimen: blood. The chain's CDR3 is CASSLEQGLQPQHF. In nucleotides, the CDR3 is TGTGCCAGCAGTTTAGAACAGGGCTTGCAGCCCCAGCATTTT.